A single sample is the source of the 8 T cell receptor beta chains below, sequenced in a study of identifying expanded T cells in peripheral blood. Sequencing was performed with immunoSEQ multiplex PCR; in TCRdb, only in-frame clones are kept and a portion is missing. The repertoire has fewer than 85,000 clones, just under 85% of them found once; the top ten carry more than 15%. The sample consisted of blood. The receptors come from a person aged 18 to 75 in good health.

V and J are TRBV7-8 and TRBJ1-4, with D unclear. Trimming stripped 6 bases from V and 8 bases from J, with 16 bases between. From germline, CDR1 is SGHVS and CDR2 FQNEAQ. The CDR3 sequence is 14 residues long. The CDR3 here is CASSPISRWEKLFF. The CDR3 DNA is TGTGCCAGCAGTCCAATAAGCAGATGGGAAAAACTGTTTTTT.

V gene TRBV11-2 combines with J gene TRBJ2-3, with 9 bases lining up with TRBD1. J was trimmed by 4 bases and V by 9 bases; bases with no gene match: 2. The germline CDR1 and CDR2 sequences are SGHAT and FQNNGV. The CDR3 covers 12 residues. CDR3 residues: CASRDRADTQYF. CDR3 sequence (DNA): TGTGCCAGTAGGGACAGGGCAGATACGCAGTATTTT.

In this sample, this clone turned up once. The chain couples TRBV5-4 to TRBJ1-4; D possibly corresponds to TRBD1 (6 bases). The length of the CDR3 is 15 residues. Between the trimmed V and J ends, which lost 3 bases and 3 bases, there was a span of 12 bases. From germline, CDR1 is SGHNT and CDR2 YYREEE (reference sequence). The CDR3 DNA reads TGTGCCAGCAGCTCAGAGGGGGGAGCTAATGAAAAACTGTTTTTT. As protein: CASSSEGGANEKLFF.

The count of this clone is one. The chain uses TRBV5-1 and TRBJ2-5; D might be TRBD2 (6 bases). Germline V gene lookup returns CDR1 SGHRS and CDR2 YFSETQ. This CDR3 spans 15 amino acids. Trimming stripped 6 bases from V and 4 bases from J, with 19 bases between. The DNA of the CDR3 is TGCGCCAGCACTCCCTCGGGAGAAGGGAGAGAGACCCAGTACTTC. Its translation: CASTPSGEGRETQYF.

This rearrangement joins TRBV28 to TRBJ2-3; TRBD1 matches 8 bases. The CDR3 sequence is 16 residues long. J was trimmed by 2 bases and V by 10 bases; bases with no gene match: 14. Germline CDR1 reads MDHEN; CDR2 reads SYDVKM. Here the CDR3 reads CAIILSPQGATDTQYF. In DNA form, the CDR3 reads TGTGCCATCATTCTCTCCCCTCAGGGGGCCACAGATACGCAGTATTTT.

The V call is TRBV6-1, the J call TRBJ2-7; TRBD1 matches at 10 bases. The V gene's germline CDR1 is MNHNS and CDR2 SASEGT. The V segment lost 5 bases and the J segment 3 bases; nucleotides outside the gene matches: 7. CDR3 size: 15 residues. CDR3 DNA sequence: TGTGCCAGCAGTCTTACCCGGGACAGGGGCTACGAGCAGTACTTC. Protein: CASSLTRDRGYEQYF.

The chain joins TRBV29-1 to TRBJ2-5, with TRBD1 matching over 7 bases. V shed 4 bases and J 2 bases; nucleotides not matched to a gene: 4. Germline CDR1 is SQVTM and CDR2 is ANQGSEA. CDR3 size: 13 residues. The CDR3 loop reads CSVAGTDQETQYF. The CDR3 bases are TGCAGCGTTGCTGGGACAGATCAAGAGACCCAGTACTTC.

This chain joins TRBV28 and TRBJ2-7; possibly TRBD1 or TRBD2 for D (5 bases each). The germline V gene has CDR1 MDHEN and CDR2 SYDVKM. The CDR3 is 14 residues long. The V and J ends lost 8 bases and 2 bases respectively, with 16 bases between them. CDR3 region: CASRDGVLTYEQYF. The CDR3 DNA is TGTGCCAGCCGGGACGGGGTGCTGACCTACGAGCAGTACTTC.